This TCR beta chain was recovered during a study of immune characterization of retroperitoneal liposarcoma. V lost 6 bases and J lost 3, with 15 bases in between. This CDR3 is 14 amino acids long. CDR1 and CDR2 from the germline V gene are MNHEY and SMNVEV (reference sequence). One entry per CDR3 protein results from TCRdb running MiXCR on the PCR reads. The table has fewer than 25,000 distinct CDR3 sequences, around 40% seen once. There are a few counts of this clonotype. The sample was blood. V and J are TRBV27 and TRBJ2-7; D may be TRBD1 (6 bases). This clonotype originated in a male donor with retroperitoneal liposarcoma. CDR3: CASSPDRRLYEQYF. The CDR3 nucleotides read TGTGCCAGCAGCCCCGACAGGAGGCTCTACGAGCAGTACTTC.